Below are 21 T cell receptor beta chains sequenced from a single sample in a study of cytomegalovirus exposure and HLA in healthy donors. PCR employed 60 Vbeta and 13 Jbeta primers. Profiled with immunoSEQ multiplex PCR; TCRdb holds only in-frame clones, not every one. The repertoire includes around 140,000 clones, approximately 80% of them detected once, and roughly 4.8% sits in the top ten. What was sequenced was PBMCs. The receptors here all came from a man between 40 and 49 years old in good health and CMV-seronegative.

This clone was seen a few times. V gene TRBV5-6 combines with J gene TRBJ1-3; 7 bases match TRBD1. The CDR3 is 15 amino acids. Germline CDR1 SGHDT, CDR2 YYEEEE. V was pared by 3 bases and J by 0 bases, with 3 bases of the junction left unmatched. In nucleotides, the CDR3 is TGTGCCAGCAGCTACCGGGACAGCTCTGGAAACACCATATATTTT. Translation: CASSYRDSSGNTIYF. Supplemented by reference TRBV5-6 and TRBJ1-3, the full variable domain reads DAGVTQSPTHLIKTRGQQVTLRCSPKSGHDTVSWYQQALGQGPQFIFQYYEEEERQRGNFPDRFSGHQFPNYSSELNVNALLLGDSALYLCASSYRDSSGNTIYFGEGSWLTVV.

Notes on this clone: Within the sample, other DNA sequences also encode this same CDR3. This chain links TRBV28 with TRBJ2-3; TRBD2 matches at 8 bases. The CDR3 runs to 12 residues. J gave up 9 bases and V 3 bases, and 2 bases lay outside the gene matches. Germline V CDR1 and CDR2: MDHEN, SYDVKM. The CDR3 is CASSFRGGTQYF. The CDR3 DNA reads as TGTGCCAGCAGTTTTCGCGGGGGGACGCAGTATTTT. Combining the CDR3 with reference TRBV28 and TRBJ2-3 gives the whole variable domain DVKVTQSSRYLVKRTGEKVFLECVQDMDHENMFWYRQDPGLGLRLIYFSYDVKMKEKGDIPEGYSVSREKKERFSLILESASTNQTSMYLCASSFRGGTQYFGPGTRLTVL.

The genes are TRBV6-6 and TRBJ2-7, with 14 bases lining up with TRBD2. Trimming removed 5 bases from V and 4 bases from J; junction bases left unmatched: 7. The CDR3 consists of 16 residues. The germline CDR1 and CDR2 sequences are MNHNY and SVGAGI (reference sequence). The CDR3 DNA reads TGTGCCAGCAGTATCGCCGGGACTAGCGGGGGATACGAGCAGTACTTC. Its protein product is CASSIAGTSGGYEQYF.

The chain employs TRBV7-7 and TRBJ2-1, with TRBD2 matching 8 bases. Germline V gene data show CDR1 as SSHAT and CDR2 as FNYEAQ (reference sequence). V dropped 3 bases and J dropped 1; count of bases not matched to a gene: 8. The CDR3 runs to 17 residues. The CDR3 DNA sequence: TGTGCCAGCAGCTTGGGGGGCGGGGGGAAGTCCTACAATGAGCAGTTCTTC. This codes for CASSLGGGGKSYNEQFF.

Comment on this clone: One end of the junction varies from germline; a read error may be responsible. The CDR3 coding sequence is TGTGCCAGCACCTTAAGCGGGGGGGCTTCCTACGAGCAGTACTTC. Protein sequence: CASTLSGGASYEQYF. The V call is TRBV11-2, the J call TRBJ2-7; 10 bases map to TRBD2. The CDR3 runs to 15 residues. Germline V lookup: CDR1 SGHAT, CDR2 FQNNGV.

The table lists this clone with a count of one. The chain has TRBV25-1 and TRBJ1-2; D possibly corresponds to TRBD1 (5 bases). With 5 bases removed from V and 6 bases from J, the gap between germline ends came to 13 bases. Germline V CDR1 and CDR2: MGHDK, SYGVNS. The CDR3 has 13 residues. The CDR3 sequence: CASSFARVDGYTF. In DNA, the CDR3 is TGTGCCAGCAGTTTCGCCAGGGTGGATGGCTACACCTTC.

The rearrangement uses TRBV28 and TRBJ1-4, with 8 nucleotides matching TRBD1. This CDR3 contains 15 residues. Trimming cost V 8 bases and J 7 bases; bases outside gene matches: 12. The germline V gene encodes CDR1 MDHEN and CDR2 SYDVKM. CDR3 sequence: CASPGADRVGEKLFF. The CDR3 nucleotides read TGTGCCAGCCCTGGGGCGGACAGGGTTGGTGAAAAACTGTTTTTT.

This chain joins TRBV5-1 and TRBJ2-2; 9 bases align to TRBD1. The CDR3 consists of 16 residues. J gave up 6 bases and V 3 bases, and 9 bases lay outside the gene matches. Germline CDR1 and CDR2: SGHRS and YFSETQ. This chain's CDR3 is CASSSRTGVIPGELFF. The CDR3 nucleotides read TGCGCCAGCAGCTCAAGGACAGGGGTGATCCCCGGGGAGCTGTTTTTT.

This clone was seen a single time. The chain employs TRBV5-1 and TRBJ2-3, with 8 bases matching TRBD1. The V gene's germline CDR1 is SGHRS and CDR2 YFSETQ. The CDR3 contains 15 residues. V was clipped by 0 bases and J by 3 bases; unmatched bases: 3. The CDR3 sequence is CASSLDRQGTDTQYF. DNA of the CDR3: TGCGCCAGCAGCTTGGATCGACAGGGGACAGATACGCAGTATTTT.

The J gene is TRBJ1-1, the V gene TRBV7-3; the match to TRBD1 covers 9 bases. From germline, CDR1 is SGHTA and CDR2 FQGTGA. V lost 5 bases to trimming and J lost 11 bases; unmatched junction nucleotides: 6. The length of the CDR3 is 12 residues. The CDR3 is CASSLGTGWAFF. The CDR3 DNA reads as TGTGCCAGCAGCCTCGGGACAGGGTGGGCTTTCTTT.

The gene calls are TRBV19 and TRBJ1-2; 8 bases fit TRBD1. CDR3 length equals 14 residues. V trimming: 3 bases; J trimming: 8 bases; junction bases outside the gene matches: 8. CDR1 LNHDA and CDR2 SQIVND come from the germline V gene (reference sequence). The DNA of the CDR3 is TGTGCCAGTAGTATTTTCGGACAGGGCGTAGGCTACACCTTC. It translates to CASSIFGQGVGYTF.

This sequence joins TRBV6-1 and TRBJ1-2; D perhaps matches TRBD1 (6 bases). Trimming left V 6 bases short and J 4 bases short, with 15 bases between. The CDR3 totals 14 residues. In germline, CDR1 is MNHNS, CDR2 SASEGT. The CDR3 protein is CASRRSDSTYGYTF. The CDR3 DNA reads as TGTGCCAGCAGAAGATCGGACAGTACCTATGGCTACACCTTC.

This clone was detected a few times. This CDR3 reads CASSRTVLSYEQYF. The CDR3 DNA reads as TGTGCCAGCAGTCGGACTGTTCTCTCCTACGAGCAGTACTTC. The genes are TRBV6-1 and TRBJ2-7; D possibly corresponds to TRBD2 (5 bases). This CDR3 comprises 14 residues. Trimming pared 5 bases from V and 0 bases from J, leaving 11 bases between. Germline values: CDR1 MNHNS, CDR2 SASEGT.

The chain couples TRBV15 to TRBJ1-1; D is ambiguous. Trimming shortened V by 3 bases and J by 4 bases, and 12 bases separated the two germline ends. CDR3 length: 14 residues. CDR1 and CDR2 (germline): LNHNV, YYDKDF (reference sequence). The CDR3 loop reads CATSSRRAGTEAFF. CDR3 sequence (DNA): TGTGCCACCAGCAGCCGGAGGGCAGGCACTGAAGCTTTCTTT.

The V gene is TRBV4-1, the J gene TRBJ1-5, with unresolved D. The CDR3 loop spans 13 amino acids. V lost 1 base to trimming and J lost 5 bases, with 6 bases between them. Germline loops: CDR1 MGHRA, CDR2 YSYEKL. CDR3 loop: CASSQGTDQPQHF. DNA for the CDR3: TGCGCCAGCAGCCAAGGGACTGATCAGCCCCAGCATTTT.

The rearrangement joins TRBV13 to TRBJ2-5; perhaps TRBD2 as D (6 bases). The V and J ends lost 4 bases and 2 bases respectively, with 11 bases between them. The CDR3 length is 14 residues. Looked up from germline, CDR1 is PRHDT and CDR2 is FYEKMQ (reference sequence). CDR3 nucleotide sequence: TGTGCCAGCAGCTCGGCGGGACTGCAAGAGACCCAGTACTTC. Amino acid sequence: CASSSAGLQETQYF.

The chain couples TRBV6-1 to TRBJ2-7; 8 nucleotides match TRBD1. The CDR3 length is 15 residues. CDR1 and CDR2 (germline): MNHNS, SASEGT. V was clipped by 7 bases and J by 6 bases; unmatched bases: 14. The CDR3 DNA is TGTGCCAGCATGGGGGCCCCAGGGGGCGCATCCGAGCAGTACTTC. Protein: CASMGAPGGASEQYF.

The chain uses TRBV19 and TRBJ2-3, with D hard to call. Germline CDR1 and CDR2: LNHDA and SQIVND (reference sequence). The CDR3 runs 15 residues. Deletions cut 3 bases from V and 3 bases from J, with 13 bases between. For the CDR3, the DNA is TGTGCCAGTAGTATGGGCAGTGGGTTGACAGATACGCAGTATTTT. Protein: CASSMGSGLTDTQYF.

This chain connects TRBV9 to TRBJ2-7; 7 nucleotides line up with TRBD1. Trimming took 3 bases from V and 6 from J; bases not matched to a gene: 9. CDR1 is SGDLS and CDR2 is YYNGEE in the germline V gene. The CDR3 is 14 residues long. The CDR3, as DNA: TGTGCCAGCAGCGACCGGGACAGCTCTCGCGAGCAGTACTTC. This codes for CASSDRDSSREQYF.

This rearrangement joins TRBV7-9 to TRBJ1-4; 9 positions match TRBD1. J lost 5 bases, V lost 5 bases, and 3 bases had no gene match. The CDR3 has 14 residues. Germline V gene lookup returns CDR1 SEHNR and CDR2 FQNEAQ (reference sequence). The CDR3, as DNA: TGTGCCAGCAGCGCGGGACAGGGAAATGAAAAACTGTTTTTT. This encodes CASSAGQGNEKLFF.

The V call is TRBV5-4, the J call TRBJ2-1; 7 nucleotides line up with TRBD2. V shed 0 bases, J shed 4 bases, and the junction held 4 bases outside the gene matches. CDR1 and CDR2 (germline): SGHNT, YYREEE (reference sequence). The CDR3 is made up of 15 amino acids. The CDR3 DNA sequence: TGTGCCAGCAGCTTGGATCTCGGGGGGTACAATGAGCAGTTCTTC. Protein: CASSLDLGGYNEQFF. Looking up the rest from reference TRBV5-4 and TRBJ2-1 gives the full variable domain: ETGVTQSPTHLIKTRGQQVTLRCSSQSGHNTVSWYQQALGQGPQFIFQYYREEENGRGNFPPRFSGLQFPNYSSELNVNALELDDSALYLCASSLDLGGYNEQFFGPGTRLTVL.